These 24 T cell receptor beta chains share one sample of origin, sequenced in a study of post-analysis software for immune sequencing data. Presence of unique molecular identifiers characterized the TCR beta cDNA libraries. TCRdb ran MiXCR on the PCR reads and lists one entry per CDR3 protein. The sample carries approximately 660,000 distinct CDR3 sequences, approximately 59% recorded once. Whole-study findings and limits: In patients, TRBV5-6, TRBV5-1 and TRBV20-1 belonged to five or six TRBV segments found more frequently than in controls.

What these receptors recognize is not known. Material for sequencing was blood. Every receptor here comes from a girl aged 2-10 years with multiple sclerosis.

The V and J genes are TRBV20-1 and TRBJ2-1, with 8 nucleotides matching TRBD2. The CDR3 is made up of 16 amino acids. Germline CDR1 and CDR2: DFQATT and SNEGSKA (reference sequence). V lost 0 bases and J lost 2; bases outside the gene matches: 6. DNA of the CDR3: TGCAGTGCTAGAGATCCGGGGGGGAACGCCTACAATGAGCAGTTCTTC. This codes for CSARDPGGNAYNEQFF.

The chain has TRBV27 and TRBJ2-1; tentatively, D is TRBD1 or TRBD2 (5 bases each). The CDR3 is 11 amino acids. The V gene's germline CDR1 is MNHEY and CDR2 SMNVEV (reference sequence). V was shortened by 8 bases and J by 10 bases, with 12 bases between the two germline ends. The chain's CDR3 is CASGSGGEQFF. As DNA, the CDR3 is TGTGCCAGCGGAAGTGGGGGAGAGCAGTTCTTC.

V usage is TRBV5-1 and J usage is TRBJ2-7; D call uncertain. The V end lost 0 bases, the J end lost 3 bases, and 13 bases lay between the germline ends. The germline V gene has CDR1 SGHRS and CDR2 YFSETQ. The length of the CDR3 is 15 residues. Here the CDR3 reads CASSLGSPPGYEQYF. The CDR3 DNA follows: TGCGCCAGCAGCTTGGGAAGCCCACCAGGCTACGAGCAGTACTTC.

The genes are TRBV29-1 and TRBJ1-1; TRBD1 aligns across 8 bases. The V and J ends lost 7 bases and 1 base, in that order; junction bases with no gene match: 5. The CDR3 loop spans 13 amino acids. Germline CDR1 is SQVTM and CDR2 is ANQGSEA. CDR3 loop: CSAMGQANTEAFF. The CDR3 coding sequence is TGCAGCGCTATGGGACAGGCGAACACTGAAGCTTTCTTT. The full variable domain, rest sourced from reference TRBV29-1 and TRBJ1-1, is SAVISQKPSRDICQRGTSLTIQCQVDSQVTMMFWYRQQPGQSLTLIATANQGSEATYESGFVIDKFPISRPNLTFSTLTVSNMSPEDSSIYLCSAMGQANTEAFFGQGTRLTVV.

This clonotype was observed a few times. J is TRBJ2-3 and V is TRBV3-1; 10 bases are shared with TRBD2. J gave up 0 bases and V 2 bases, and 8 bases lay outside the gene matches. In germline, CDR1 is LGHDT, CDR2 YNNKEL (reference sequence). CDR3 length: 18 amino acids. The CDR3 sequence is CASSQRLAGAASTDTQYF. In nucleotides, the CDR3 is TGTGCCAGCAGCCAACGGCTAGCGGGGGCGGCGAGCACAGATACGCAGTATTTT.

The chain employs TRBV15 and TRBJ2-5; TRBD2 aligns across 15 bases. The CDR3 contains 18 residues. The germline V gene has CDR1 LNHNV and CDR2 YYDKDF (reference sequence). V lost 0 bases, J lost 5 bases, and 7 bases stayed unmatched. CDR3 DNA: TGTGCCACCAGCAGAGATACAGGACTAGCGGGGGGGCACGAGACCCAGTACTTC. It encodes CATSRDTGLAGGHETQYF.

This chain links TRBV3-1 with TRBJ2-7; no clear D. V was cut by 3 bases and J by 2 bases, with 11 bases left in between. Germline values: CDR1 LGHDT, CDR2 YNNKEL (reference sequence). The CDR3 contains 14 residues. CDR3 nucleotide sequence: TGTGCCAGCAGCCAGAGTAGTAGTGCCTACGAGCAGTACTTC. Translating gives CASSQSSSAYEQYF.

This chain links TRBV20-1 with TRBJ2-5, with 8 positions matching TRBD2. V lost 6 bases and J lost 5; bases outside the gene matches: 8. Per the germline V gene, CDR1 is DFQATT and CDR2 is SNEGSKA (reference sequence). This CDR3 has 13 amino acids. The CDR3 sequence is CSAKAGVPETQYF. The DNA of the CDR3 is TGCAGTGCGAAAGCGGGAGTCCCGGAGACCCAGTACTTC.

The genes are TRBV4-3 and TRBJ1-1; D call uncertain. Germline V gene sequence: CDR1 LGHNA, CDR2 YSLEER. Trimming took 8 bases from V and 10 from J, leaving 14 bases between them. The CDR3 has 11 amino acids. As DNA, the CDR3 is TGCGCCAGCCCCCGGCCGACTACAGCTTTCTTT. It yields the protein CASPRPTTAFF.

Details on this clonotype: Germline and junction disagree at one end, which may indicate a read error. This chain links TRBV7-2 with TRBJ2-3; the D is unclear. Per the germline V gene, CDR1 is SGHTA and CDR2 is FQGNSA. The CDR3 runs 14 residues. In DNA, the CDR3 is TGTGCCTGCAGCTTAGGCTTTAGCACAGATACGCAGTATTTT. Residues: CACSLGFSTDTQYF.

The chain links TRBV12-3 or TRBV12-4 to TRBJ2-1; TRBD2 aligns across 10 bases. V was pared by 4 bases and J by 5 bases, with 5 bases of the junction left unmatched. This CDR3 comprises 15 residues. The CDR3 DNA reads TGTGCCAGCAGTTCGTGGACTAGCGGTAACAATGAGCAGTTCTTC. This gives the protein CASSSWTSGNNEQFF.

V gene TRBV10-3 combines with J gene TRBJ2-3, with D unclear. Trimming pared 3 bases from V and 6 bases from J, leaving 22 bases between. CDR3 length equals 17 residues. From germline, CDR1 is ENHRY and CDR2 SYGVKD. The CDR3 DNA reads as TGTGCCATCAGTGACCGGCCATCCGATTTGGGGAAGGATACGCAGTATTTT. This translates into CAISDRPSDLGKDTQYF.

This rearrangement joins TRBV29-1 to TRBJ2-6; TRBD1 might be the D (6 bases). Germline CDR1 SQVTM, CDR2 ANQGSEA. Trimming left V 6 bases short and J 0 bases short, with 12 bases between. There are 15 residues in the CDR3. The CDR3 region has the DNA TGCAGCGTACAGGGCGGCAGCTCTGGGGCCAACGTCCTGACTTTC. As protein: CSVQGGSSGANVLTF.

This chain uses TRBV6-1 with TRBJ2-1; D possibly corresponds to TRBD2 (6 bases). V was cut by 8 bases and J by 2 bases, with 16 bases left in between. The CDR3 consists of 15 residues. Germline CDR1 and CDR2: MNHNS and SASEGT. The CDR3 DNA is TGTGCCAGCGGGAGGTGGGCGGGCGCCTACAATGAGCAGTTCTTC. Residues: CASGRWAGAYNEQFF.

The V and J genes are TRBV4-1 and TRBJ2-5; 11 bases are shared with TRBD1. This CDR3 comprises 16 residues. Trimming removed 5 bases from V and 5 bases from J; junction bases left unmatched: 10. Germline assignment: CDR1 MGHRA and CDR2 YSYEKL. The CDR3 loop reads CASSNPGQGARETQYF. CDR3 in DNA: TGCGCCAGCAGCAACCCCGGACAGGGGGCAAGGGAGACCCAGTACTTC.

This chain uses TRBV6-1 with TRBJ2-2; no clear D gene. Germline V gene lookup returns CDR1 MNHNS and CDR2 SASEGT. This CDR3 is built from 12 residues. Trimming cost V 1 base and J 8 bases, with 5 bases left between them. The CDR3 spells CASSEDAGELFF. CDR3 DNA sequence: TGTGCCAGCAGTGAAGATGCAGGGGAGCTGTTTTTT.

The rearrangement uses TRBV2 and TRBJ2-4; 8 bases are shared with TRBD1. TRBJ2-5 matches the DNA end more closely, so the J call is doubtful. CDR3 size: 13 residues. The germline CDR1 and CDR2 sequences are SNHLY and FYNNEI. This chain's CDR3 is CASSVGQAGTQYF. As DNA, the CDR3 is TGTGCCAGCAGTGTGGGACAGGCGGGGACCCAGTACTTC.

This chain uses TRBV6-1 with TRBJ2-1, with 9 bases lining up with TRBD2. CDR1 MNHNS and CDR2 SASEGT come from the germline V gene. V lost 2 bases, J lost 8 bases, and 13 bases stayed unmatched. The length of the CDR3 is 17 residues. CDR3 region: CASSELSGGQDFDEQFF. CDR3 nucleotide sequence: TGTGCCAGCAGTGAACTGAGCGGGGGGCAAGATTTCGATGAGCAGTTCTTC.

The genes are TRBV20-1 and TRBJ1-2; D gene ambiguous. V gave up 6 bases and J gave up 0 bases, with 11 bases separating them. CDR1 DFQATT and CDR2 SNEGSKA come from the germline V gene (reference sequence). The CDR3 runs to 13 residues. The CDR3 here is CSASTGANYGYTF. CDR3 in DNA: TGCAGTGCCTCGACGGGCGCTAACTATGGCTACACCTTC.

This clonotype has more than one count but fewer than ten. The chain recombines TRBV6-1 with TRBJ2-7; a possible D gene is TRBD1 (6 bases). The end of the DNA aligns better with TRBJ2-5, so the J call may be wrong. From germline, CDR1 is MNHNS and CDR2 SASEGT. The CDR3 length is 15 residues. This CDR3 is CASSGLGAPGETQYF. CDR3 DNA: TGTGCCAGCAGTGGGCTGGGGGCTCCCGGAGAGACCCAGTACTTC.

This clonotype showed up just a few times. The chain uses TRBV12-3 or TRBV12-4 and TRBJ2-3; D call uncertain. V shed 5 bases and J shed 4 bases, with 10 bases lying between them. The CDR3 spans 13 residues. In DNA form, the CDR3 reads TGTGCCAGCAGTGGGCCCTCGGCAGATACGCAGTATTTT. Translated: CASSGPSADTQYF.

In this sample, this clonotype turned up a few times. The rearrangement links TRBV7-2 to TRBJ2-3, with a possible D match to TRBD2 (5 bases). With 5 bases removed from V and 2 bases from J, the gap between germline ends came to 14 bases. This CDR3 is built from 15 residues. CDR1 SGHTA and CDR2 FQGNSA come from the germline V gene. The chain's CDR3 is CASSRNGLHTDTQYF. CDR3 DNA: TGTGCCAGCAGCCGAAATGGACTCCACACAGATACGCAGTATTTT.

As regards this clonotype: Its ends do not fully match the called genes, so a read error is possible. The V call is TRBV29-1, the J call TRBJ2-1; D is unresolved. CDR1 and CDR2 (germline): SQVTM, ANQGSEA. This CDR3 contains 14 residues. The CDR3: CGVEDLTGRVEQFF. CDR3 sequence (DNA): TGCGGCGTTGAAGATCTAACCGGACGAGTTGAGCAGTTCTTC.

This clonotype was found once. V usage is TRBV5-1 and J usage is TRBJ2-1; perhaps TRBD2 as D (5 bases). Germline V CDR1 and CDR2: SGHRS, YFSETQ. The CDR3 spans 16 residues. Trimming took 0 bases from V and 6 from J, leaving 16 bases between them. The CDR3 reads CASSLESGIVGNEQFF. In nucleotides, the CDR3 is TGCGCCAGCAGCTTGGAGTCCGGGATTGTGGGCAATGAGCAGTTCTTC. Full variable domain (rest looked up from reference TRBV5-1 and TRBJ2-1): KAGVTQTPRYLIKTRGQQVTLSCSPISGHRSVSWYQQTPGQGLQFLFEYFSETQRNKGNFPGRFSGRQFSNSRSEMNVSTLELGDSALYLCASSLESGIVGNEQFFGPGTRLTVL.